This T cell receptor (beta chain) was retrieved from a study of T cell responses to AZD1222 COVID-19 vaccine. By frequency in the sample, this clone is medium-sized. Its antigen is not known. The CDR3 has 15 amino acids. With 3 bases clipped from V and 3 bases from J, the junction kept 5 bases outside the gene matches. Germline V CDR1 and CDR2: SGHDN, FVKESK. General study results and limits: Nearly half of the spike-specific TCRs reportedly recognize variant regions that carry no mutations. Researchers report vaccine-associated CD4 TCRs spanning spike, with dominance at 160-218 and 743-854. Two doses of AZD1222 preceded a rise in Spike-specific TCR breadth and depth.

The repertoire was sequenced with immunoSEQ multiplex PCR; TCRdb's copy has only in-frame clones and lacks some. The profile shows about 34,000 clones, 75% to 85% of them singletons. The sequence came from an adult who received the AZD1222 COVID-19 vaccine. J is TRBJ1-2 and V is TRBV14; 9 bases are a match to TRBD1. The starting material was peripheral blood, obtained 28 days after the second AZD1222 dose. The CDR3 sequence: CASSHEGQGYYGYTF. The DNA for the CDR3 is TGTGCCAGCAGCCACGAGGGACAGGGTTACTATGGCTACACCTTC.